This is a list of T cell receptor beta chains from one sample in a study of cytomegalovirus exposure and HLA in healthy donors. Profiled with immunoSEQ multiplex PCR; TCRdb holds only in-frame clones, not every one. The sample includes under 200,000 clones, 60% to 80% of them seen just once. The sequencing input was PBMCs. Every receptor here comes from a man aged 55 to 69 in good health and CMV-seronegative. The CDR3 runs from the conserved cysteine through the conserved F or W. The D gene is left open where the match is weak. Size tells how often a clone was seen (once, few, many) or the class of an expanded clone, and some rows leave it out.

>NA|TRBJ1-1|NA|TRBV7-9
CATGTRNTEAFF
TGTGCCACCGGGACACGGAACACTGAAGCTTTCTTT
>TRBD2|TRBJ2-7|NA|TRBV5-5
CASSFLAGGSGDEQYF
TGTGCCAGCAGCTTTCTAGCGGGAGGGTCCGGGGACGAGCAGTACTTC
>NA|TRBJ2-4|NA|TRBV13
CASSLGREIKNIQYF
TGTGCCAGCAGCTTAGGCAGGGAAATTAAAAACATTCAGTACTTC
>NA|TRBJ2-3|NA|TRBV29-1
CSVRRGVGTDTQYF
TGCAGCGTTCGAAGGGGCGTGGGGACAGATACGCAGTATTTT
>NA|TRBJ2-7|NA|TRBV5-4
CASSLGPGNEQYF
TGTGCCAGCAGCCTGGGGCCGGGAAACGAGCAGTACTTC
>NA|TRBJ1-2|once|TRBV28
CASTRGVWGYTF
TGTGCCAGCACCCGGGGGGTGTGGGGCTACACCTTC
>TRBD1|TRBJ1-3|many|TRBV28
CASRPPGGTNTIYF
TGTGCCAGCAGGCCACCAGGGGGAACAAACACCATATATTTT
>NA|TRBJ1-5|NA|TRBV28
CASSLPTGSNQPQHF
TGTGCCAGCAGTTTACCTACAGGGAGCAATCAGCCCCAGCATTTT
>NA|TRBJ2-7|few|TRBV29-1
CSVRTASYEQYF
TGCAGCGTGAGGACAGCCTCCTACGAGCAGTACTTC
>NA|TRBJ1-2|NA|TRBV5-1
CASSLGLAANYGYTF
TGCGCCAGCAGCTTGGGCCTCGCAGCTAACTATGGCTACACCTTC
>TRBD1|TRBJ2-1|NA|TRBV29-1
CSVIRGTRNEQFF
TGCAGCGTCATCAGGGGGACCCGAAATGAGCAGTTCTTC
>TRBD1|TRBJ2-7|NA|TRBV7-2
CASSRDRGTQEQYF
TGTGCCAGCAGCAGGGACAGGGGTACGCAGGAGCAGTACTTC
>TRBD2|TRBJ2-5|NA|TRBV13
CASSLGQRGGQETQYF
TGTGCCAGCAGCTTAGGTCAGCGGGGGGGTCAAGAGACCCAGTACTTC
>TRBD1|TRBJ1-2|NA|TRBV28
CASSLQGGYGYTF
TGTGCCAGCAGCCTACAGGGGGGCTATGGCTACACCTTC
>TRBD2|TRBJ2-7|NA|TRBV20-1
CSVVGRAVKYF
TGCAGTGTGGTCGGGAGGGCCGTCAAGTACTTC
>NA|TRBJ1-3|NA|TRBV10-3
CAISDGKAGGYSGNTIYF
TGTGCCATCAGTGACGGTAAGGCAGGAGGATACTCTGGAAACACCATATATTTT
>TRBD1|TRBJ2-7|few|TRBV5-4
CASSPNYRGEQYF
TGTGCCAGCAGCCCCAACTACAGGGGCGAGCAGTACTTC
>TRBD2|TRBJ2-1|NA|TRBV12-5
CASGPALAGGYNEQFF
TGTGCTAGTGGTCCCGCCTTAGCGGGGGGGTACAATGAGCAGTTCTTC
>TRBD1|TRBJ2-2|few|TRBV15
CATSRDLPGQGVTGELFF
TGTGCCACCAGCAGAGATCTACCGGGACAGGGCGTCACCGGGGAGCTGTTTTTT
>TRBD2|TRBJ2-7|few|TRBV6-1
CASSDPQLAGDYEQYF
TGTGCCAGCAGTGATCCTCAACTAGCGGGAGACTACGAGCAGTACTTC
>NA|TRBJ2-1|NA|TRBV7-6
CASSLGGSSSYNEQFF
TGTGCCAGCAGCTTAGGTGGGAGTAGCTCCTACAATGAGCAGTTCTTC
>TRBD1|TRBJ2-7|NA|TRBV6-6
CASSAPGRGSSYEQYF
TGTGCCAGCAGTGCGCCTGGCAGGGGGTCTTCCTACGAGCAGTACTTC
>TRBD1|TRBJ2-1|NA|TRBV28
CASINRGNNEQFF
TGTGCCAGCATTAACAGGGGAAACAATGAGCAGTTCTTC
>NA|TRBJ2-2|NA|TRBV14
CASSRLTGNTGELFF
TGTGCCAGCAGCCGCCTGACGGGAAACACCGGGGAGCTGTTTTTT
>NA|TRBJ1-2|NA|TRBV5-1
CASSLASGTLNYGYTF
TGCGCCAGCAGCTTGGCCTCAGGGACACTCAACTATGGCTACACCTTC